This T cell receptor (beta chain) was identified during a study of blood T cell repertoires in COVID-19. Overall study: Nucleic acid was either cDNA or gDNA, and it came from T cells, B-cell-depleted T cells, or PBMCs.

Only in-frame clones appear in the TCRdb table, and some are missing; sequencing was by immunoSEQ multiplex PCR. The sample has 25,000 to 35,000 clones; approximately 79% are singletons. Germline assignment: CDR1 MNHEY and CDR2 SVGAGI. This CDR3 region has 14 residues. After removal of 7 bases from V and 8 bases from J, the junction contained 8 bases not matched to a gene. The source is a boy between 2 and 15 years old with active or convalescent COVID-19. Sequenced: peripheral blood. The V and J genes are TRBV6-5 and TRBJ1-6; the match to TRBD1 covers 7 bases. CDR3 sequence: CASKGTANYSPLHF. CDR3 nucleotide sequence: TGTGCCAGCAAGGGGACAGCTAATTATTCACCCCTCCACTTT.